Below, one T cell receptor (beta chain) is given with its context. The antigen remains undetermined. This specimen belongs to a study of vaccination effects on CD4 cells after COVID-19. Trimming took off 4 bases at V and 4 bases at J, with 16 bases between the two ends. Germline V CDR1 and CDR2: SGHAT, FQNNGV. This CDR3 has 15 residues. Sequencing used immunoSEQ multiplex PCR; TCRdb keeps in-frame clones, though not all of them. Among tens of thousands of clones listed, about 71% were seen once. Using viral peptide pools, the ViraFEST assay grew out antigen-specific CD4+ T cells prior to sequencing. Investigators separated out CD4+ T cells once about 10 days of culture had passed. Culturing of 1.5 million to 2.5 million PBMC per well took place with approximately 9.3 IU/ml IL-2 and approximately 9.9 ug/ml peptides.

The V gene is TRBV11-2, the J gene TRBJ1-2; a possible D gene is TRBD1 (6 bases). This receptor was taken from a human donor who received a COVID-19 vaccine. The specimen comprised CD4+ T cells from PBMCs cultured with HCoV-229E spike peptides, sampled before COVID-19 vaccination. CDR3 DNA sequence: TGTGCCAGCAGCTCCTCGAGGGGGACGACCTATGGCTACACCTTC. This codes for CASSSSRGTTYGYTF.